Given below is one T cell receptor beta chain in context. The CDR3 consists of 11 residues. V was trimmed by 4 bases and J by 5 bases, leaving 8 bases between them. Germline V gene sequence: CDR1 SQVTM, CDR2 ANQGSEA. Every bit of the isolated RNA underwent reverse transcription, so sequencing read expressed TCRB transcripts. Repertoires were generated with immunoSEQ multiplex PCR, while TCRdb's copy carries only in-frame clones and drops some. This sample has fewer than 500,000 clones, with 11% to 15% found just once. This entry comes from a study of beta chain features in type 1 diabetes. Sequencing was done on a sample of naive CD4+ T cells from blood. This chain connects TRBV29-1 to TRBJ2-5, with D perhaps TRBD1 or TRBD2 (5 bases each). This TCR came from a man aged 25 to 45 in good health. The CDR3 reads CSVVGVETQYF. Written as DNA, the CDR3 is TGCAGCGTTGTGGGGGTCGAGACCCAGTACTTC.